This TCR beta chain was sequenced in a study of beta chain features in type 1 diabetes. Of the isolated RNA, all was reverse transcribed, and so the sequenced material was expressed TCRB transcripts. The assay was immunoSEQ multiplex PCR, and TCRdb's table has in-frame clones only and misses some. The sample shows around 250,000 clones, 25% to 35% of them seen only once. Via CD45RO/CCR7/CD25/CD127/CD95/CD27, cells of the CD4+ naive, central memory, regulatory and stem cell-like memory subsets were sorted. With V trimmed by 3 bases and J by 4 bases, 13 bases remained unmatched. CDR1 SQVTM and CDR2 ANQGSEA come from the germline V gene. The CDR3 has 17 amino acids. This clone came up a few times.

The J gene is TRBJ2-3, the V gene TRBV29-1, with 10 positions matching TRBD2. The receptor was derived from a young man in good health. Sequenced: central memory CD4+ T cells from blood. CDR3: CSVEGPASGSFADTQYF. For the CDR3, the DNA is TGCAGCGTTGAGGGTCCCGCTAGCGGGAGCTTTGCAGATACGCAGTATTTT.